These 30 T cell receptor beta chains were sequenced from one sample in a study of response to subunit inactivated influenza vaccine. Via MiXCR, TCRdb re-called the RT-PCR reads, giving one row per CDR3 protein. The data hold around 710,000 distinct CDR3 sequences, with about 15% observed a single time. Sequences were derived from PBMCs from blood, sampled 14 days before vaccination. Source of these receptors: a man in his forties or fifties who received an inactivated influenza vaccine.

The gene calls are TRBV12-3 or TRBV12-4 and TRBJ2-1; D may correspond to TRBD1 or TRBD2 (5 bases each). The CDR3 is 15 amino acids. Trimming left V 1 base short and J 7 bases short, with 14 bases between. The chain's CDR3 is CASSLGGTLGNEQFF. The CDR3, as DNA: TGTGCCAGCAGTTTAGGTGGGACCCTTGGGAATGAGCAGTTCTTC.

This clonotype showed up just a few times. The CDR3 nucleotides read TGCAGTGCTAGAGACGACGGGACTAGCGGGAATGTCAATGAGCAGTTCTTC. This sequence encodes CSARDDGTSGNVNEQFF. The genes are TRBV20-1 and TRBJ2-1; 13 bases line up with TRBD2. J was trimmed by 6 bases and V by 0 bases; bases with no gene match: 8. The CDR3 length is 17 residues. Germline V lookup: CDR1 DFQATT, CDR2 SNEGSKA (reference sequence).

This clonotype was counted a few times. The V call is TRBV13, the J call TRBJ2-1; 8 nucleotides line up with TRBD2. The V and J ends lost 3 bases and 9 bases, in that order; junction bases with no gene match: 13. CDR1 and CDR2 (germline): PRHDT, FYEKMQ (reference sequence). CDR3 length: 16 amino acids. CDR3 DNA sequence: TGTGCCAGCAGCTTTTTAAGCCCCGCGGGAGGCGGTGAGCAGTTCTTC. This gives the protein CASSFLSPAGGGEQFF.

V usage is TRBV10-2 and J usage is TRBJ2-6, with D possibly TRBD1 on 5 matching bases. This CDR3 is built from 15 residues. Between the trimmed V and J ends, which lost 3 bases and 5 bases, there was a span of 11 bases. The germline V gene has CDR1 WSHSY and CDR2 SAAADI. This CDR3 is CASSDHQGWANVLTF. The CDR3 DNA follows: TGCGCCAGCAGTGACCACCAGGGCTGGGCCAACGTCCTGACTTTC.

CDR3 amino acids: CASSTTGAGELFF. The CDR3 DNA sequence: TGTGCCAGTTCTACGACAGGGGCCGGGGAGCTGTTTTTT. The J gene is TRBJ2-2, the V gene TRBV28; the match to TRBD1 covers 8 bases. The CDR3 consists of 13 residues. In germline, CDR1 is MDHEN, CDR2 SYDVKM. V gave up 9 bases and J gave up 6 bases; unmatched junction bases: 6.

This clonotype came up a few times. This chain connects TRBV29-1 to TRBJ2-5; D gene uncertain. The CDR3 consists of 13 residues. The germline V gene encodes CDR1 SQVTM and CDR2 ANQGSEA. V lost 3 bases and J 4 bases, leaving 12 bases between the germline ends. CDR3 sequence reads: CSVDWLGAETQYF. CDR3 nucleotides: TGCAGCGTTGATTGGCTGGGTGCAGAGACCCAGTACTTC. The complete variable domain, with remaining parts taken from reference TRBV29-1 and TRBJ2-5, reads SAVISQKPSRDICQRGTSLTIQCQVDSQVTMMFWYRQQPGQSLTLIATANQGSEATYESGFVIDKFPISRPNLTFSTLTVSNMSPEDSSIYLCSVDWLGAETQYFGPGTRLLVL.

This clonotype was counted many times. The gene calls are TRBV7-2 and TRBJ2-1, with 11 positions matching TRBD2. This CDR3 comprises 15 residues. Germline V gene data show CDR1 as SGHTA and CDR2 as FQGNSA. V lost 2 bases and J lost 6; bases outside the gene matches: 3. CDR3 bases: TGTGCCAGCAGCTTATCCGGGACTAGCGGCAATGAGCAGTTCTTC. Its translation is CASSLSGTSGNEQFF.

The chain joins TRBV7-2 to TRBJ2-2, with D possibly being TRBD1 (7 bases). From germline, CDR1 is SGHTA and CDR2 FQGNSA. The CDR3 runs 16 residues. Trimming removed 8 bases at V and 4 bases at J, with 20 bases between. In DNA, the CDR3 is TGTGCCAGCGTACCCGGGGGACAGCGTGGCACCGGGGAGCTGTTTTTT. Translating gives CASVPGGQRGTGELFF.

This clonotype was detected only a few times. The chain employs TRBV5-6 and TRBJ2-7, with a possible D match to TRBD2 (6 bases). The length of the CDR3 is 14 residues. Per germline, CDR1 SGHDT and CDR2 YYEEEE. V lost 3 bases and J lost 0, with 10 bases in between. The CDR3 nucleotides read TGTGCCAGCAGCTGGGGGACTTACTCCTACGAGCAGTACTTC. Translation gives CASSWGTYSYEQYF.

The CDR3 is CSARSGTRAVLDEQFF. In nucleotides, the CDR3 is TGCAGTGCCCGATCCGGGACTAGGGCCGTTTTGGATGAGCAGTTCTTC. The chain uses TRBV20-1 and TRBJ2-1; 8 bases are shared with TRBD2. Trimming cost V 6 bases and J 8 bases; bases outside gene matches: 18. Germline assignment: CDR1 DFQATT and CDR2 SNEGSKA (reference sequence). CDR3 length: 16 residues.

The rearrangement uses TRBV5-1 and TRBJ1-2; possible D gene TRBD1, 5 bases. From germline, CDR1 is SGHRS and CDR2 YFSETQ. The CDR3 spans 13 residues. V was clipped by 10 bases and J by 7 bases, with 20 bases between them. The CDR3 region has the DNA TGCGCCTCCAAACTGAGGGACGACGGTGGCTACACCTTC. Translating it yields CASKLRDDGGYTF.

This clonotype was detected only a few times. The CDR3 spells CATALQASSYEQYF. CDR3 coding DNA: TGTGCCACCGCTTTACAGGCTAGCTCCTACGAGCAGTACTTC. This chain links TRBV10-3 with TRBJ2-7, with D maybe TRBD1 (5 bases). The germline V and J ends were trimmed by 10 bases and 0 bases, with 16 bases remaining between them. The germline V gene encodes CDR1 ENHRY and CDR2 SYGVKD. This CDR3 spans 14 amino acids.

This clonotype showed up many times. This chain uses TRBV7-9 with TRBJ2-1, with D hard to call. The germline V gene encodes CDR1 SEHNR and CDR2 FQNEAQ (reference sequence). V lost 5 bases, J lost 0 bases, and 8 bases lay in between. The CDR3 length is 14 residues. The CDR3 region has the DNA TGTGCCAGCAGCAGTTATAGCTCCTACAATGAGCAGTTCTTC. As protein: CASSSYSSYNEQFF.

The genes are TRBV28 and TRBJ2-1; tentatively, D is TRBD1 (6 bases). Germline loops: CDR1 MDHEN, CDR2 SYDVKM. The CDR3 consists of 14 residues. V dropped 6 bases and J dropped 6 bases, with 15 bases sitting between them. CDR3 DNA sequence: TGTGCCAGCAGGGGACATGAGGAGATCAATGAGCAGTTCTTC. This gives the protein CASRGHEEINEQFF.

The chain joins TRBV6-5 to TRBJ1-2; D remains ambiguous. CDR1 is MNHEY, CDR2 SVGAGI, per germline. The CDR3 spans 14 residues. Trimming stripped 2 bases from V and 2 bases from J, with 9 bases between. In DNA form, the CDR3 reads TGTGCCAGCAGTTACAGGGTCCCGAACTATGGCTACACCTTC. As protein: CASSYRVPNYGYTF.

There are a few counts of this clonotype. The rearrangement uses TRBV20-1 and TRBJ1-1; 11 bases match TRBD1. The trim removed 8 bases at V and 11 bases at J, leaving 22 bases unmatched. From germline, CDR1 is DFQATT and CDR2 SNEGSKA (reference sequence). This CDR3 region has 16 residues. CDR3 nucleotide sequence: TGCAGTCCAGGACAGGGGGCGCCCTCGGCGAGTGGTGTGGCTTTCTTT. Amino acid sequence: CSPGQGAPSASGVAFF.

This clonotype was counted between two and nine times. V gene TRBV29-1 combines with J gene TRBJ2-5; 7 nucleotides agree with TRBD1. V lost 4 bases to trimming and J lost 2 bases; unmatched junction nucleotides: 4. Germline V CDR1 and CDR2: SQVTM, ANQGSEA. This CDR3 spans 13 amino acids. In nucleotides, the CDR3 is TGCAGCGTTGGTAGGGGGCGGCAAGAGACCCAGTACTTC. As protein: CSVGRGRQETQYF.

The chain joins TRBV12-3 or TRBV12-4 to TRBJ2-5; TRBD2 matches 8 bases. V was clipped by 3 bases and J by 4 bases; unmatched bases: 10. The CDR3 loop spans 16 amino acids. This CDR3 reads CASSFGLVAGLETQYF. DNA for the CDR3: TGTGCCAGCAGTTTCGGCTTGGTAGCGGGGCTAGAGACCCAGTACTTC.

This chain links TRBV6-1 with TRBJ2-6; D is unresolved. In germline, CDR1 is MNHNS, CDR2 SASEGT. V lost 5 bases, J lost 1 base, and 6 bases lay in between. The CDR3 runs 14 residues. CDR3 bases: TGTGCCAGCAGTCAACATTCTGGGGCCAACGTCCTGACTTTC. Translating gives CASSQHSGANVLTF.

The rearrangement uses TRBV5-8 and TRBJ1-5; a weak D match, TRBD1 (6 bases). Trimming removed 2 bases from V and 4 bases from J, with 13 bases in between. Per the germline V gene, CDR1 is SGHTS and CDR2 is YDEGEE. This CDR3 region has 15 residues. CDR3 in DNA: TGTGCCAGCAGCTTAGGGACATTACGAAATCAGCCCCAGCATTTT. The encoded protein is CASSLGTLRNQPQHF.

This chain connects TRBV30 to TRBJ1-2; D is undetermined. The CDR3 loop spans 12 amino acids. CDR1 is GTSNPN, CDR2 SVGIG, per germline (reference sequence). The V gene lost 0 bases and the J gene lost 8 bases, with 10 bases spanning the gap. CDR3 in DNA: TGTGCCTGGAGTGTACCCTCTGAGGGCTACACCTTC. Translating gives CAWSVPSEGYTF.

With respect to this clonotype: The junction departs from germline at one end; a sequencing error may be responsible. The chain carries TRBV20-1 and TRBJ2-1; TRBD2 matches at 10 bases. Germline-derived CDR1 and CDR2 are DFQATT and SNEGSKA (reference sequence). CDR3 size: 16 residues. The CDR3 bases are TGCTGTGCCAACGGGGGCACTAGCGGGATTAACGATGAGCAGTTCTTC. It specifies CCANGGTSGINDEQFF.

This clonotype came up a few times. A read error may account for a junction end that differs from germline. The chain is built from TRBV12-3 or TRBV12-4 and TRBJ2-7; D ambiguous. The CDR3 length is 14 residues. CDR3: CASRESLVSNEQYF. For the CDR3, the DNA is TGTGCCAGCAGGGAATCCCTTGTCTCCAACGAGCAGTACTTC.

This clonotype occurred a few times. The J gene is TRBJ2-7, the V gene TRBV15; a possible D gene is TRBD1 (5 bases). Germline CDR1 and CDR2: LNHNV and YYDKDF (reference sequence). Trimming cost V 1 base and J 5 bases, with 12 bases left between them. This CDR3 has 14 amino acids. The CDR3 loop is CATSRVRGAHEQYF. In DNA, the CDR3 is TGTGCCACCAGCAGAGTTAGGGGTGCCCACGAGCAGTACTTC.

This clonotype has ten or more counts. The V and J genes are TRBV4-1 and TRBJ2-2, with D possibly matching TRBD1 (6 bases). Trimming took 5 bases from V and 5 from J, leaving 15 bases between them. This CDR3 spans 15 amino acids. Germline values: CDR1 MGHRA, CDR2 YSYEKL. The CDR3 reads CASSARAGATGELFF. The CDR3 DNA reads TGCGCCAGCAGCGCTCGGGCAGGGGCGACCGGGGAGCTGTTTTTT.

This clonotype occurred a few times. The rearrangement joins TRBV6-5 to TRBJ1-5; a weak D match, TRBD1 (6 bases). The V end was cut by 4 bases, the J end by 6 bases, with 13 bases between. The CDR3 extends over 14 amino acids. From germline, CDR1 is MNHEY and CDR2 SVGAGI. The CDR3 loop reads CASSLQGVGQPQHF. CDR3 DNA: TGTGCCAGCAGTTTACAGGGTGTGGGTCAGCCCCAGCATTTT.

The CDR3 protein is CATSRVSETYEQYF. CDR3 in DNA: TGTGCCACCAGCAGAGTAAGTGAGACCTACGAGCAGTACTTC. The chain joins TRBV15 to TRBJ2-7; no reliable D call. CDR3 length: 14 residues. Per the germline V gene, CDR1 is LNHNV and CDR2 is YYDKDF (reference sequence). V was cut by 1 base and J by 2 bases, with 9 bases left in between.

The V call is TRBV10-3, the J call TRBJ1-2, with TRBD1 matching over 7 bases. CDR1 ENHRY and CDR2 SYGVKD come from the germline V gene. V lost 7 bases and J lost 2; bases outside the gene matches: 1. This CDR3 spans 12 amino acids. The CDR3 sequence: CAIMGQNYGYTF. CDR3 nucleotide sequence: TGTGCCATCATGGGACAGAACTATGGCTACACCTTC.

V is TRBV28 and J is TRBJ2-7, with 10 bases identical to TRBD1. After removal of 3 bases from V and 4 bases from J, the junction contained 3 bases not matched to a gene. Germline loops: CDR1 MDHEN, CDR2 SYDVKM. The CDR3 runs to 14 residues. The CDR3 here is CASSFSGQGYEQYF. The DNA for the CDR3 is TGTGCCAGCAGTTTCTCGGGACAGGGGTACGAGCAGTACTTC.

The chain carries TRBV29-1 and TRBJ2-5; tentative D call: TRBD1 (5 bases). This CDR3 is built from 15 residues. CDR1 and CDR2 (germline): SQVTM, ANQGSEA. Trimming shortened V by 1 base and J by 1 base, and 13 bases separated the two germline ends. The CDR3 DNA sequence: TGCAGCGTTGAAGGTTTAGTGGGGCGCCAAGAGACCCAGTACTTC. It yields the protein CSVEGLVGRQETQYF.